This record concerns one T cell receptor beta chain sequence. This clonotype turned up a few times. Its target antigen remains unknown. The junction does not match germline at one end; this may be a read error. Library creation used RACE. The sequencer listed for this sample is NextSeq 500. Library preparation attached unique molecular identifiers to individual cDNA molecules for quantitative, reproducible TCR counting. Both TCR alpha and TCR beta chains were sequenced from each blood RNA sample. Turning to the authors' computational methods: A median of about 89,000 TCRs per sample was observed, with a range of about 20,000 to 750,000. V, J and CDR3 annotation of the TCR reads was carried out using the Decombinator software suite. Every sample was subsampled to the same number of TCRs (28,000) for the PS versus PT1 abundance plots. Expanded TCRs were defined as absent before sensitization and observed at least eight times at the 2-week time point. Through fastp at Q25 and MiXCR, TCRdb rebuilt clones from the public reads, retaining in-frame beta chains. Each CDR3 protein gets just one entry, which takes the most common genes and DNA from the rows behind it. The V and J calls were determined by TCRdb, not by the authors. In all, the sample holds 180,000 or so distinct CDR3 sequences, and just under 30% of those were seen once. Just under 3% of the sample is in the top ten clones.

This sample is drawn from a study of human T cells and chemical hapten exposure (dated by TCRdb to the early 2020s). With respect to the entire study: For sensitization, 2% DPC in acetone was applied to a roughly 2 cm by roughly 2 cm area of upper inner arm skin. Patient blood was sampled pre-sensitization (week 0) and at 2, 6 and about 24 weeks after DPC sensitization. The patient cohort, mostly female, included alopecia areata with under or over 50% scalp involvement, alopecia totalis and alopecia universalis. Patch testing was performed on the upper back with Finn chambers containing 0.01% DPC, and the patch tests were scored after 6 days according to International Contact Dermatitis Research Group standards. Peripheral blood TCR repertoire changes were tracked in vivo in alopecia patients during primary and secondary sensitization to the hapten diphenylcyclopropenone (DPC). Libraries were pooled for sequencing, and per-sample TCR yields varied mainly because of small differences in library volumes within the pool. Patients additionally received weekly therapeutic DPC doses to the scalp throughout the roughly 24-week study period. About 27 alopecia patients gave blood for TCR sequencing at one to four time points (pre-sensitization, 2, 6 and 24 weeks).

Taken with the paper, the label for time point translates to: pre-sensitization, week 0. Per the publication, the treatment or condition label means: therapeutic diphenylcyclopropenone sensitization with weekly scalp DPC. At every patch-test visit, the blood draw took place before the patch test was put on. Patients were eligible if aged 18 to 70, diagnosed with alopecia and judged suitable for DPC therapy, and pregnant patients were excluded. Total RNA was extracted from unfractionated whole blood that had been collected in Tempus Blood RNA tubes. What the study reported, not specific to this receptor: Expanded TCRs formed significantly more large CDR3 similarity clusters than pre-sensitization or healthy control sets, consistent with antigen-driven responses. No change with DPC sensitization was found in the number of TCRs above 1 in 1000 frequency, and no evidence of global repertoire structure alterations was found. Because all patients had alopecia, a presumed autoimmune disease, the immune response of the patients might differ from that of healthy individuals. The number of PT1 expanded TCRs positively correlated with patch test score, significant at thresholds 8, 16 and 32 but not 4. After repeated subsampling, changes were observed in the strength of the expansion versus patch-test correlation and in the threshold at which the correlation became significant.

The receptor was isolated from a woman aged 25-40 years with alopecia areata. Some clones in this sample may be carry-over from other donors' samples. The sample consisted of whole blood, taken in connection with sensitization to the hapten diphenylcyclopropenone (DPC).

The CDR3 reads as follows: CASRLAGGAAELFF. At the DNA level, the sequence is TGTGCCAGCAGATTAGCGGGGGGTGCCGCCGAGCTGTTTTTT. The rearranged chain carries TRBV7-2 and TRBJ2-2; 10 junctional bases match TRBD2. CDR1 and CDR2, looked up from the germline V gene, are SGHTA and FQGNSA. Measured from the cysteine to the phenylalanine, the CDR3 is 14 residues long. Left in the record is the CDR3 DNA by itself, 42 bases read in frame from the first base.